The next 27 T cell receptor beta chains were all read from a single sample in a study of blood T cell repertoires in COVID-19. TCRdb's copy holds only in-frame clones and misses some; the assay was immunoSEQ multiplex PCR. The sample yields 200,000 to 250,000 clones, roughly 90% seen once. The sequenced sample consisted of peripheral blood. The receptors derive from a man in his sixties with COVID-19, enrolled during active disease.

The sample holds one count of this clone. CDR3 nucleotides: TGTGCCAGCAGCTCGCAGGACAGGGGGTCCTACGAGCAGTACTTC. It specifies CASSSQDRGSYEQYF. J is TRBJ2-7 and V is TRBV7-9; 10 bases are shared with TRBD1. V lost 4 bases, J lost 1 base, and 4 bases stayed unmatched. The CDR3 consists of 15 residues. In germline, CDR1 is SEHNR, CDR2 FQNEAQ (reference sequence). The entire variable domain, with the rest obtained from reference TRBV7-9 and TRBJ2-7, is as follows: DTGVSQNPRHKITKRGQNVTFRCDPISEHNRLYWYRQTLGQGPEFLTYFQNEAQLEKSRLLSDRFSAERPKGSFSTLEIQRTEQGDSAMYLCASSSQDRGSYEQYFGPGTRLTVT.

The chain carries TRBV12-5 and TRBJ2-7; 8 nucleotides align to TRBD2. The CDR3 totals 17 residues. With 0 bases clipped from V and 0 bases from J, the junction kept 7 bases outside the gene matches. Germline V lookup: CDR1 LGHNT, CDR2 FRNRAP. The DNA for the CDR3 is TGTGCTAGTGGTTTGGTAATACTAGCGGATAGCTCCTACGAGCAGTACTTC. Protein sequence: CASGLVILADSSYEQYF.

The chain is built from TRBV2 and TRBJ2-7; D perhaps matches TRBD1 (6 bases). Trimming removed 4 bases at V and 5 bases at J, with 12 bases between. This CDR3 spans 13 amino acids. Germline CDR1 reads SNHLY; CDR2 reads FYNNEI. Here the CDR3 reads CASSVQGIDEQYF. CDR3 sequence (DNA): TGTGCCAGCAGTGTACAGGGTATAGACGAGCAGTACTTC.

The chain has TRBV18 and TRBJ1-6; 8 nucleotides match TRBD1. Per germline, CDR1 KGHSH and CDR2 LQKENI. CDR3 length: 18 amino acids. Losses at the gene ends were 4 bases for V and 6 bases for J; bases not matched to a gene: 14. The CDR3 sequence is CASSLFLTRTGPNSPLHF. CDR3 sequence (DNA): TGTGCCAGCTCACTCTTTTTGACACGGACAGGGCCTAATTCACCCCTCCACTTT.

The chain employs TRBV5-1 and TRBJ2-7; TRBD1 matches at 7 bases. V was pared by 4 bases and J by 3 bases, with 4 bases of the junction left unmatched. The germline gives CDR1 SGHRS, CDR2 YFSETQ. This CDR3 spans 13 amino acids. The CDR3 loop reads CASSPGQHYEQYF. The CDR3 DNA reads TGCGCCAGCAGCCCGGGACAGCACTACGAGCAGTACTTC. Supplemented by reference TRBV5-1 and TRBJ2-7, the full variable domain reads KAGVTQTPRYLIKTRGQQVTLSCSPISGHRSVSWYQQTPGQGLQFLFEYFSETQRNKGNFPGRFSGRQFSNSRSEMNVSTLELGDSALYLCASSPGQHYEQYFGPGTRLTVT.

This chain uses TRBV5-1 with TRBJ2-7; 7 bases are shared with TRBD1. Germline CDR1 reads SGHRS; CDR2 reads YFSETQ. The CDR3 runs 15 residues. The V gene end was trimmed by 4 bases and the J gene end by 4 bases; junction bases not matched to a gene: 11. The CDR3 is CASSRGQLASYEQYF. CDR3 sequence (DNA): TGCGCCAGCAGCAGGGGACAGTTAGCTAGTTACGAGCAGTACTTC.

This chain connects TRBV28 to TRBJ2-7; 7 bases map to TRBD2. The germline V gene encodes CDR1 MDHEN and CDR2 SYDVKM. The CDR3 has 15 residues. V shed 4 bases and J 8 bases; nucleotides not matched to a gene: 14. The DNA for the CDR3 is TGTGCCAGCAGTTCAAGCCGGGACTACAATCCACAGCAGTACTTC. Protein: CASSSSRDYNPQQYF.

The chain uses TRBV5-6 and TRBJ1-5; a possible D gene is TRBD1 (6 bases). Trimming left V 0 bases short and J 1 base short, with 14 bases between. The germline CDR1 and CDR2 sequences are SGHDT and YYEEEE. This CDR3 is 17 amino acids long. The CDR3 reads CASSLGAGVRSNQPQHF. Written as DNA, the CDR3 is TGTGCCAGCAGCTTGGGGGCAGGGGTGAGGAGCAATCAGCCCCAGCATTTT.

The V call is TRBV5-1, the J call TRBJ2-7; D is possibly TRBD1 (5 bases). The CDR3 extends over 14 amino acids. Looked up from germline, CDR1 is SGHRS and CDR2 is YFSETQ. V was cut by 4 bases and J by 12 bases, with 23 bases left in between. The CDR3 region is CASSQNPVGAATYF. In DNA, the CDR3 is TGCGCCAGCAGCCAAAACCCTGTAGGGGCGGCGACGTACTTC.

The chain couples TRBV21-1 to TRBJ2-3; the table calls TRBD2, which could not be checked here. TRBV21-1 is a listed pseudogene. The CDR3 length is 19 residues. CDR3 amino acids: CASSKAFGTSVLSTDTQYF. CDR3 nucleotides: TGTGCCAGCAGCAAAGCTTTTGGGACTAGCGTTTTAAGCACAGATACGCAGTATTTT.

The genes are TRBV12-5 and TRBJ1-5; TRBD1 is a possible D gene (6 bases). Trimming cost V 7 bases and J 2 bases, with 15 bases left between them. The germline V gene has CDR1 LGHNT and CDR2 FRNRAP. CDR3 length: 15 amino acids. CDR3 DNA sequence: TGTGCTAGTGCCTTGGGGGGGCCGGGCAATCAGCCCCAGCATTTT. Its translation is CASALGGPGNQPQHF.

CDR3: CASSYPTGNNSPLHF. The CDR3, as DNA: TGTGCCAGCAGTTACCCGACAGGGAATAATTCACCCCTCCACTTT. The V call is TRBV6-5, the J call TRBJ1-6, with 7 nucleotides matching TRBD1. J was trimmed by 5 bases and V by 2 bases; bases with no gene match: 3. The CDR3 runs 15 residues. Germline V gene data show CDR1 as MNHEY and CDR2 as SVGAGI.

The chain uses TRBV19 and TRBJ2-7; TRBD1 is a possible D gene (5 bases). This CDR3 region has 13 residues. Germline values: CDR1 LNHDA, CDR2 SQIVND (reference sequence). V lost 5 bases to trimming and J lost 4 bases, with 12 bases between them. Here the CDR3 reads CASSPGFSYEQYF. The CDR3 coding sequence is TGTGCCAGTAGTCCAGGGTTTTCTTACGAGCAGTACTTC.

The chain employs TRBV9 and TRBJ1-4; D gene unclear. V was clipped by 0 bases and J by 3 bases, with 9 bases between them. The V gene's germline CDR1 is SGDLS and CDR2 YYNGEE. CDR3 length: 15 amino acids. The CDR3 loop reads CASSVGIQANEKLFF. The CDR3 DNA reads as TGTGCCAGCAGCGTAGGGATCCAGGCTAATGAAAAACTGTTTTTT.

This chain connects TRBV28 to TRBJ1-2, with D maybe TRBD1 (6 bases). The CDR3 is 15 amino acids. The germline V gene has CDR1 MDHEN and CDR2 SYDVKM. V was trimmed by 8 bases and J by 7 bases, leaving 23 bases between them. CDR3 nucleotides: TGTGCCAGCGGTTACGGTGGGGGCGCATTCGGTGGCTACACCTTC. It codes for CASGYGGGAFGGYTF.

The gene calls are TRBV15 and TRBJ2-1; 10 bases map to TRBD2. Per germline, CDR1 LNHNV and CDR2 YYDKDF (reference sequence). The CDR3 consists of 17 residues. V lost 7 bases and J lost 0; bases outside the gene matches: 9. CDR3 loop: CATKVSGGLSSYNEQFF. CDR3 nucleotide sequence: TGTGCCACCAAGGTTAGCGGGGGGCTAAGCTCCTACAATGAGCAGTTCTTC. Full variable domain (outside the CDR3, taken from reference TRBV15 and TRBJ2-1): DAMVIQNPRYQVTQFGKPVTLSCSQTLNHNVMYWYQQKSSQAPKLLFHYYDKDFNNEADTPDNFQSRRPNTSFCFLDIRSPGLGDTAMYLCATKVSGGLSSYNEQFFGPGTRLTVL.

The count of this clone is one. The rearrangement joins TRBV2 to TRBJ2-1; 14 bases agree with TRBD2. The CDR3 runs 15 residues. CDR1 SNHLY and CDR2 FYNNEI come from the germline V gene. V lost 7 bases to trimming and J lost 10 bases; unmatched junction nucleotides: 9. This CDR3 reads CASTRLAGGLAEQFF. The CDR3 nucleotides read TGTGCCAGCACCCGACTAGCGGGGGGGCTTGCCGAGCAGTTCTTC.

This chain links TRBV5-1 with TRBJ1-4, with D unresolved. Looked up from germline, CDR1 is SGHRS and CDR2 is YFSETQ. Trimming took off 4 bases at V and 10 bases at J, with 20 bases between the two ends. This CDR3 contains 15 residues. In nucleotides, the CDR3 is TGCGCCAGCAGCCCCGACTTGTCAGTCCCTGGAAAACTGTTTTTT. Encoded protein: CASSPDLSVPGKLFF.

This clone was counted a single time. V and J are TRBV6-5 and TRBJ1-3; TRBD1 might be the D (5 bases). Trimming took 0 bases from V and 1 from J, leaving 7 bases between them. The CDR3 covers 15 residues. The germline gives CDR1 MNHEY, CDR2 SVGAGI. The CDR3 here is CASSYSGVSGNTIYF. The CDR3 DNA sequence: TGTGCCAGCAGTTACTCAGGGGTATCTGGAAACACCATATATTTT.

The rearrangement joins TRBV19 to TRBJ2-7, with D tentatively TRBD1 (6 bases). The CDR3 extends over 12 amino acids. The germline gives CDR1 LNHDA, CDR2 SQIVND (reference sequence). V lost 4 bases to trimming and J lost 3 bases, with 7 bases between them. The CDR3 here is CASSKQGYEQYF. The CDR3, as DNA: TGTGCCAGTAGTAAACAGGGCTACGAGCAGTACTTC.

J is TRBJ1-2 and V is TRBV4-3, with 8 bases lining up with TRBD1. The CDR3 sequence is 18 residues long. Germline loops: CDR1 LGHNA, CDR2 YSLEER. V was pared by 0 bases and J by 2 bases, with 11 bases of the junction left unmatched. Here the CDR3 reads CASSQDPPGGGINYGYTF. CDR3 DNA sequence: TGCGCCAGCAGCCAAGATCCCCCAGGGGGCGGGATAAACTATGGCTACACCTTC.

J is TRBJ1-3 and V is TRBV11-1, with unresolved D. The CDR3 runs to 13 residues. V shed 2 bases and J shed 7 bases, with 9 bases lying between them. The V gene's germline CDR1 is SGHAT and CDR2 FQDESV (reference sequence). CDR3 DNA sequence: TGTGCCAGCAGCTTAAGCGAGTGGAACACCATATATTTT. Its protein product is CASSLSEWNTIYF.

Written as DNA, the CDR3 is TGTGCCAGCAGGCCGGACAGAATGAACACTGAAGCTTTCTTT. Protein product: CASRPDRMNTEAFF. This chain links TRBV2 with TRBJ1-1, with a weak D call TRBD1 (6 bases). Germline V lookup: CDR1 SNHLY, CDR2 FYNNEI. V lost 6 bases to trimming and J lost 0 bases, with 11 bases between them. The CDR3 is made up of 14 amino acids.

The chain links TRBV19 to TRBJ1-6; weak D call: TRBD1 (5 bases). From germline, CDR1 is LNHDA and CDR2 SQIVND (reference sequence). The CDR3 extends over 15 amino acids. Trimming took 3 bases from V and 7 from J, leaving 13 bases between them. CDR3 nucleotides: TGTGCCAGTAGTATTAATCGGACACCCAATTCACCCCTCCACTTT. Translated, it gives CASSINRTPNSPLHF.

This sequence joins TRBV6-5 and TRBJ2-7; 7 nucleotides match TRBD1. CDR3 length: 16 amino acids. The V gene's germline CDR1 is MNHEY and CDR2 SVGAGI. Trimming took 0 bases from V and 6 from J; bases not matched to a gene: 11. CDR3 sequence (DNA): TGTGCCAGCAGTTACTCGACGGGGACAGAAGGATTCGAGCAGTACTTC. Its translation is CASSYSTGTEGFEQYF.

Only a few counts were recorded for this clone. This chain uses TRBV7-8 with TRBJ1-1, with a weak D call TRBD1 (6 bases). Germline-derived CDR1 and CDR2 are SGHVS and FQNEAQ. Trimming cost V 6 bases and J 7 bases, with 9 bases left between them. CDR3 size: 11 residues. CDR3 coding DNA: TGTGCCAGCAGTTACAGGGATGAAGCTTTCTTT. Translation gives CASSYRDEAFF.

The chain couples TRBV7-6 to TRBJ2-2; possible D gene TRBD2, 6 bases. The V gene's germline CDR1 is SGHVS and CDR2 FNYEAQ. V was shortened by 2 bases and J by 0 bases, with 19 bases between the two germline ends. This CDR3 contains 19 residues. CDR3 sequence reads: CASSLRGHEAGSNTGELFF. The CDR3 nucleotides are TGTGCCAGCAGCTTAAGGGGCCACGAAGCGGGTTCGAACACCGGGGAGCTGTTTTTT.